The rows below give T cell receptor beta chains drawn from one sample of a study of post-analysis software for immune sequencing data. TCRdb re-called the PCR reads with MiXCR, one entry per CDR3 protein. The sample has about 800,000 distinct CDR3 sequences, less than 35% seen once. The sample comprised blood. These TCRs come from a girl aged 10-17 years with multiple sclerosis. CDR3s include the opening cysteine and the closing phenylalanine or tryptophan. Each record gives: CDR3 length, D gene, V gene, clone size, J gene, CDR3 DNA, CDR3 protein. A D gene is named only where the DNA matches it firmly. For some rows the clone size is stated as once, few or many, or as a class when expanded; others skip it.

len: 18; d_gene: TRBD1; v_gene: TRBV7-7; abundance: .; j_gene: TRBJ2-2; CDR3nt: TGTGCCAGCAGCTCTTACCGGGACAGGGGGCTCGGCACCGGGGAGCTGTTTTTT; CDR3aa: CASSSYRDRGLGTGELFF
len: 14; d_gene: TRBD2; v_gene: TRBV29-1; abundance: .; j_gene: TRBJ2-1; CDR3nt: TGCAGCGTTGATGGGCTAGCGGGAGGAGGTGGGCAGTTCTTC; CDR3aa: CSVDGLAGGGGQFF
len: 18; d_gene: .; v_gene: TRBV7-9; abundance: .; j_gene: TRBJ1-2; CDR3nt: TGTGCCAGCAGCTTAGATTTTGCGGCAGATACTACTAACTATGGCTACACCTTC; CDR3aa: CASSLDFAADTTNYGYTF
len: 16; d_gene: TRBD2; v_gene: TRBV4-3; abundance: few; j_gene: TRBJ2-7; CDR3nt: TGCGCCAGCAGCCAAGATCCGGCCGGGAGGGAGGGCGAGCAGTACTTC; CDR3aa: CASSQDPAGREGEQYF
len: 14; d_gene: .; v_gene: TRBV27; abundance: .; j_gene: TRBJ1-5; CDR3nt: TGTGCCGGCAGTTTAATCTACGGAAATCAGCCCCAGCATTTT; CDR3aa: CAGSLIYGNQPQHF
len: 16; d_gene: .; v_gene: TRBV20-1; abundance: few; j_gene: TRBJ2-3; CDR3nt: TGCAGTGCCGAAGACCGCAGGGAAGGGGGCACAGATACGCAGTATTTT; CDR3aa: CSAEDRREGGTDTQYF
len: 14; d_gene: .; v_gene: TRBV7-9; abundance: .; j_gene: TRBJ1-2; CDR3nt: TGTGCCAGCAGCTTAGCGCTTTACGCCTGGGGCTACACCTTC; CDR3aa: CASSLALYAWGYTF
len: 12; d_gene: .; v_gene: TRBV6-5; abundance: few; j_gene: TRBJ1-2; CDR3nt: TGTGCCAGCAGTTATAGGGGGACGGGCTACACCTTC; CDR3aa: CASSYRGTGYTF
len: 15; d_gene: TRBD1; v_gene: TRBV27; abundance: .; j_gene: TRBJ1-1; CDR3nt: TGTGCCAGCAGTTTTCAACAGGGGGCGACCACTGAAGCTTTCTTT; CDR3aa: CASSFQQGATTEAFF
len: 15; d_gene: .; v_gene: TRBV3-1; abundance: .; j_gene: TRBJ2-5; CDR3nt: TGTGCCAGCAGCCAAGTGCCCCGGGCACAAGAGACCCAGTACTTC; CDR3aa: CASSQVPRAQETQYF
len: 16; d_gene: TRBD2; v_gene: TRBV6-1; abundance: .; j_gene: TRBJ2-5; CDR3nt: TGTGCCAGCAGTCGACTAGCGGGGTTAATCCAAGAGACCCAGTACTTC; CDR3aa: CASSRLAGLIQETQYF
len: 15; d_gene: TRBD1; v_gene: TRBV7-2; abundance: few; j_gene: TRBJ2-4; CDR3nt: TGTGCCAGCAGCTTAGCGACGGGGACAGGTCCCATTCAGTACTTC; CDR3aa: CASSLATGTGPIQYF
len: 13; d_gene: .; v_gene: TRBV7-2; abundance: many; j_gene: TRBJ1-2; CDR3nt: TGTGCCAGCAGTTTTGGAACTAACTATGGCTACACCTTC; CDR3aa: CASSFGTNYGYTF
len: 13; d_gene: TRBD2; v_gene: TRBV20-1; abundance: .; j_gene: TRBJ2-7; CDR3nt: TGCAGTGGGAGTAGCGGGAGTATGAACGAGCAGTACTTC; CDR3aa: CSGSSGSMNEQYF
len: 15; d_gene: .; v_gene: TRBV6-2/TRBV6-3; abundance: .; j_gene: TRBJ2-7; CDR3nt: TGTGCCAGCAGTTACTTGGGACTGAGCTCCTACGAGCAGTACTTC; CDR3aa: CASSYLGLSSYEQYF
len: 14; d_gene: .; v_gene: TRBV7-8; abundance: .; j_gene: TRBJ1-4; CDR3nt: TGTGCCAGCAGCTTGCGCGGAGACCGTGAAAAACTGTTTTTT; CDR3aa: CASSLRGDREKLFF
len: 15; d_gene: .; v_gene: TRBV15; abundance: .; j_gene: TRBJ1-5; CDR3nt: TGTGCCACCAGCATGCCGGGGGGCGCGTTTCAGCCCCAGCATTTT; CDR3aa: CATSMPGGAFQPQHF
len: 16; d_gene: TRBD1; v_gene: TRBV20-1; abundance: .; j_gene: TRBJ2-7; CDR3nt: TGCAGTGCTAGAGTATTTAGGGGACAGGCGAAATACGAGCAGTACTTC; CDR3aa: CSARVFRGQAKYEQYF
len: 15; d_gene: TRBD1; v_gene: TRBV29-1; abundance: few; j_gene: TRBJ2-1; CDR3nt: TGCAGCGCCCCCGGGACAGGGGGGATATACAATGAGCAGTTCTTC; CDR3aa: CSAPGTGGIYNEQFF
len: 13; d_gene: .; v_gene: TRBV12-3/TRBV12-4; abundance: .; j_gene: TRBJ1-1; CDR3nt: TGTGCCAGCACCTTAGGGGGGGTAAATGAAGCTTTCTTT; CDR3aa: CASTLGGVNEAFF
len: 14; d_gene: .; v_gene: TRBV3-1; abundance: .; j_gene: TRBJ2-5; CDR3nt: TGTGCCAGCAGCCCAGGGACCCACCAAGAGACCCAGTACTTC; CDR3aa: CASSPGTHQETQYF
len: 15; d_gene: TRBD1; v_gene: TRBV2; abundance: .; j_gene: TRBJ2-7; CDR3nt: TGTGCCAGCAGGGACAGGGGCCACTCTTCCTACGAGCAGTACTTC; CDR3aa: CASRDRGHSSYEQYF
len: 16; d_gene: TRBD1; v_gene: TRBV20-1; abundance: .; j_gene: TRBJ2-5; CDR3nt: TGCAGTGCTGGAGATCCGGCCAGGGGGCGCTTGGAGACCCAGTACTTC; CDR3aa: CSAGDPARGRLETQYF
len: 11; d_gene: TRBD1; v_gene: TRBV29-1; abundance: many; j_gene: TRBJ1-4; CDR3nt: TGCAGCGCCGGGGACAGAGAAAAACTGTTTTTT; CDR3aa: CSAGDREKLFF
len: 13; d_gene: .; v_gene: TRBV6-5; abundance: .; j_gene: TRBJ2-7; CDR3nt: TGTGCCGGCACGCGGCTACCATCCTACGAGCAGTACTTC; CDR3aa: CAGTRLPSYEQYF
len: 15; d_gene: .; v_gene: TRBV29-1; abundance: .; j_gene: TRBJ2-7; CDR3nt: TGCAGCGTTGTTGGAGGTGGAGGGAGTCGGGGCGAGCAGTACTTC; CDR3aa: CSVVGGGGSRGEQYF
len: 16; d_gene: .; v_gene: TRBV9; abundance: few; j_gene: TRBJ2-1; CDR3nt: TGTGCCAGCAGCGCCGATTTGGGGGGTATGTACAATGAGCAGTTCTTC; CDR3aa: CASSADLGGMYNEQFF
len: 12; d_gene: .; v_gene: TRBV2; abundance: .; j_gene: TRBJ2-3; CDR3nt: TGTGCCAGCAGTGAAGCGTTGCATACGCAGTATTTT; CDR3aa: CASSEALHTQYF
len: 11; d_gene: .; v_gene: TRBV20-1; abundance: .; j_gene: TRBJ2-5; CDR3nt: TGCAGTGCTAGAGTCCGCCAGAGGGAGTACTTC; CDR3aa: CSARVRQREYF
len: 19; d_gene: .; v_gene: TRBV7-9; abundance: .; j_gene: TRBJ1-1; CDR3nt: TGTGCCAGCAGCCTAAGACGTGGGGGGGCCGGGGTGCGGAACACTGAAGCTTTCTTT; CDR3aa: CASSLRRGGAGVRNTEAFF
len: 13; d_gene: .; v_gene: TRBV13; abundance: many; j_gene: TRBJ1-2; CDR3nt: TGTGCCAGCACTTCCGACGGGTCCTATGGCTACACCTTC; CDR3aa: CASTSDGSYGYTF
len: 12; d_gene: .; v_gene: TRBV5-1; abundance: .; j_gene: TRBJ2-4; CDR3nt: TGCGCCAGCAGCTTGGGGGCCTTGGAGCGGTACTTC; CDR3aa: CASSLGALERYF
len: 13; d_gene: .; v_gene: TRBV3-1; abundance: .; j_gene: TRBJ2-5; CDR3nt: TGTGCCAGCAGCCAAGGAGGGTCTGGGGCCCAGTACTTC; CDR3aa: CASSQGGSGAQYF
len: 15; d_gene: TRBD1; v_gene: TRBV9; abundance: .; j_gene: TRBJ2-7; CDR3nt: TGTGCCAGCAGCGTAGGCCCCGACAGGGATTACGAGCAGTACTTC; CDR3aa: CASSVGPDRDYEQYF
len: 14; d_gene: .; v_gene: TRBV12-3/TRBV12-4; abundance: once; j_gene: TRBJ2-7; CDR3nt: TGTGTCAGCAGGCCCGCCGGGGTTAGTAATGAGCAGTACTTC; CDR3aa: CVSRPAGVSNEQYF
len: 17; d_gene: TRBD2; v_gene: TRBV5-1; abundance: .; j_gene: TRBJ2-3; CDR3nt: TGCGCCAGCAGCTTGGTGGGACTAGCGGGGGGGCCTGATACGCAGTATTTT; CDR3aa: CASSLVGLAGGPDTQYF
len: 16; d_gene: .; v_gene: TRBV7-9; abundance: few; j_gene: TRBJ2-3; CDR3nt: TGTGCCAGCAGCTCAACGGACAGCACTAGCACAGATACGCAGTATTTT; CDR3aa: CASSSTDSTSTDTQYF
len: 15; d_gene: .; v_gene: TRBV27; abundance: few; j_gene: TRBJ2-1; CDR3nt: TGTGCCAGCAGTTTATACACGGGAGTGAGGAATGAGCAGTTCTTC; CDR3aa: CASSLYTGVRNEQFF
len: 17; d_gene: TRBD1; v_gene: TRBV2; abundance: .; j_gene: TRBJ2-6; CDR3nt: TGTGCCAGCAGTGAAGCGCTGGCAGGGGGCTATCCAGACGTCCTGACTTTC; CDR3aa: CASSEALAGGYPDVLTF
len: 13; d_gene: TRBD1; v_gene: TRBV28; abundance: .; j_gene: TRBJ2-7; CDR3nt: TGTGCCAGCAGACCGGACAGGAACTACGAGCAGTACTTC; CDR3aa: CASRPDRNYEQYF
len: 14; d_gene: .; v_gene: TRBV6-5; abundance: .; j_gene: TRBJ1-1; CDR3nt: TGTGCCAGCAGAAGTAGGGGACGGAGCACTGAAGCTTTCTTT; CDR3aa: CASRSRGRSTEAFF
len: 13; d_gene: TRBD2; v_gene: TRBV20-1; abundance: .; j_gene: TRBJ2-4; CDR3nt: TGCAGTGCGGGGGGACTAAAAGAAAACATTCAGTACTTC; CDR3aa: CSAGGLKENIQYF
len: 12; d_gene: .; v_gene: TRBV29-1; abundance: many; j_gene: TRBJ2-1; CDR3nt: TGCAGCGTAACCTCGGGAGCCTCCTTGGAGTTCTTC; CDR3aa: CSVTSGASLEFF
len: 15; d_gene: TRBD1; v_gene: TRBV28; abundance: .; j_gene: TRBJ2-5; CDR3nt: TGTGCCAGCAGTTTTCGACAGGGGGCTTACGAGACCCAGTACTTC; CDR3aa: CASSFRQGAYETQYF
len: 17; d_gene: .; v_gene: TRBV9; abundance: .; j_gene: TRBJ1-2; CDR3nt: TGTGCCAGCAGCCTGGGTGGGACCTCAATGCCTATGTATGGCTACACCTTC; CDR3aa: CASSLGGTSMPMYGYTF
len: 15; d_gene: TRBD1; v_gene: TRBV20-1; abundance: few; j_gene: TRBJ1-5; CDR3nt: TGCAGTGCTTCAGCGGGACAGGGGGTGAATCAGCCCCAGCATTTT; CDR3aa: CSASAGQGVNQPQHF
len: 13; d_gene: .; v_gene: TRBV5-5; abundance: .; j_gene: TRBJ1-1; CDR3nt: TGTGCCAGCAGCTTGGCCAGACGGGCTGAAGCTTTCTTT; CDR3aa: CASSLARRAEAFF
len: 15; d_gene: TRBD1; v_gene: TRBV6-2/TRBV6-3; abundance: few; j_gene: TRBJ2-7; CDR3nt: TGTGCCAGCAGGCCATCCGGGACAGGGGACTACGAGCAGTACTTC; CDR3aa: CASRPSGTGDYEQYF
len: 14; d_gene: TRBD1; v_gene: TRBV9; abundance: .; j_gene: TRBJ1-1; CDR3nt: TGTGCCAGCAGCCTGGATGACAGGGGGCTTGAAGCTTTCTTT; CDR3aa: CASSLDDRGLEAFF
len: 16; d_gene: TRBD2; v_gene: TRBV7-2; abundance: few; j_gene: TRBJ2-1; CDR3nt: TGTGCCAGCAGCTCCGGGGGGGGATCTGGTTTCAATGAGCAGTTCTTC; CDR3aa: CASSSGGGSGFNEQFF
len: 13; d_gene: .; v_gene: TRBV20-1; abundance: .; j_gene: TRBJ1-2; CDR3nt: TGCAGTGTTCGCGGCGGGGTAACGCGTGGCTACACCTTC; CDR3aa: CSVRGGVTRGYTF
len: 15; d_gene: TRBD2; v_gene: TRBV20-1; abundance: many; j_gene: TRBJ2-3; CDR3nt: TGCAGTGCTATAGCGATAGCGGGGAGCACAGATACGCAGTATTTT; CDR3aa: CSAIAIAGSTDTQYF
len: 16; d_gene: .; v_gene: TRBV20-1; abundance: many; j_gene: TRBJ1-1; CDR3nt: TGCAGTGCTAGAGATATATCGTCCGCGAGGATCACTGAAGCTTTCTTT; CDR3aa: CSARDISSARITEAFF
len: 14; d_gene: .; v_gene: TRBV25-1; abundance: few; j_gene: TRBJ2-3; CDR3nt: TGTGCCAGCAGTGAATGGGGGCGCACAGATACGCAGTATTTT; CDR3aa: CASSEWGRTDTQYF
len: 16; d_gene: TRBD2; v_gene: TRBV20-1; abundance: many; j_gene: TRBJ2-1; CDR3nt: TGCAGTGCTAGACCCCTAGCGGGAGCTTCCTACAATGAGCAGTTCTTC; CDR3aa: CSARPLAGASYNEQFF
len: 14; d_gene: TRBD1; v_gene: TRBV7-8; abundance: .; j_gene: TRBJ2-1; CDR3nt: TGTGCCAGCAGCCCGCGGGACAGGGGGAATGAGCAGTTCTTC; CDR3aa: CASSPRDRGNEQFF
len: 15; d_gene: .; v_gene: TRBV6-5; abundance: many; j_gene: TRBJ2-4; CDR3nt: TGTGCCAGCAGTTACGGGCACGGTAGAAGGGGCATTCAGTACTTC; CDR3aa: CASSYGHGRRGIQYF
len: 11; d_gene: .; v_gene: TRBV5-1; abundance: .; j_gene: TRBJ1-2; CDR3nt: TGCGCCAGCAGTCATGACAGTAACTACACCTTC; CDR3aa: CASSHDSNYTF
len: 15; d_gene: .; v_gene: TRBV29-1; abundance: .; j_gene: TRBJ1-3; CDR3nt: TGCAGCGCAAGACGTTCCCAGGGACCTGGAAACACCATATATTTT; CDR3aa: CSARRSQGPGNTIYF
len: 16; d_gene: .; v_gene: TRBV27; abundance: .; j_gene: TRBJ2-5; CDR3nt: TGTGCCAGCAGTACCCAGACCGGGGGCCACCAAGAGACCCAGTACTTC; CDR3aa: CASSTQTGGHQETQYF